The 9 T cell receptor beta chains listed next were all sequenced from one sample in a study of blood T cell repertoires in COVID-19. Assay: immunoSEQ multiplex PCR; the TCRdb copy retains only in-frame clones and omits some. The sample records about 74,000 clones, approximately 85% being singletons. The material sequenced was peripheral blood. All receptors derive from a man between 65 and 80 years old with acute or convalescent COVID-19.

The gene calls are TRBV27 and TRBJ2-3; 12 bases are shared with TRBD2. Germline V gene lookup returns CDR1 MNHEY and CDR2 SMNVEV (reference sequence). The CDR3 is 16 residues long. Unmatched junction bases numbered 7, after V lost 5 bases and J lost 4 bases. The CDR3 nucleotides read TGTGCCAGCAGTCCTGTGCTAGCGGGGGGGCCAGATACGCAGTATTTT. It translates to CASSPVLAGGPDTQYF.

The chain joins TRBV2 to TRBJ2-2; TRBD2 aligns across 8 bases. The CDR3 extends over 13 amino acids. Germline CDR1 is SNHLY and CDR2 is FYNNEI. With 7 bases clipped from V and 4 bases from J, the junction kept 2 bases outside the gene matches. CDR3 DNA sequence: TGTGCCAGCACGGGGGGGAGCACCGGGGAGCTGTTTTTT. Translation: CASTGGSTGELFF.

This sequence joins TRBV29-1 and TRBJ1-3; a weak D match, TRBD1 (6 bases). Germline values: CDR1 SQVTM, CDR2 ANQGSEA. V shed 6 bases and J shed 7 bases, with 22 bases lying between them. The CDR3 covers 15 residues. CDR3 sequence (DNA): TGCAGCGTGAGGCAGATAGAGGGGGTTTGGAACACCATATATTTT. Encoded protein: CSVRQIEGVWNTIYF.

The chain links TRBV10-3 to TRBJ2-3; maybe TRBD2 (6 bases). The CDR3 contains 17 residues. Trimming took 3 bases from V and 1 from J, leaving 17 bases between them. Germline assignment: CDR1 ENHRY and CDR2 SYGVKD. CDR3 sequence reads: CAISEYLTSSGTDTQYF. Written as DNA, the CDR3 is TGTGCCATCAGTGAATACTTGACTAGTTCTGGCACAGATACGCAGTATTTT.

The chain is built from TRBV30 and TRBJ1-1, with a weak D call TRBD1 (6 bases). CDR1 and CDR2 (germline): GTSNPN, SVGIG (reference sequence). Deletions cut 3 bases from V and 0 bases from J, with 20 bases between. This CDR3 is 17 amino acids long. CDR3 loop: CAWSGRGGAGVNTEAFF. CDR3 coding DNA: TGTGCCTGGAGCGGCAGGGGAGGGGCGGGGGTGAACACTGAAGCTTTCTTT.

CDR3 DNA: TGTGCCAGCAGCCCCAAGCGTGGAATTGGTACCGGGGAGCTGTTTTTT. Amino acid sequence: CASSPKRGIGTGELFF. The V call is TRBV5-4, the J call TRBJ2-2; no reliable D call. This CDR3 has 16 amino acids. Deletions cut 4 bases from V and 5 bases from J, with 18 bases between. Germline V gives CDR1 SGHNT, CDR2 YYREEE (reference sequence).

A single count supports this clone. The V call is TRBV2, the J call TRBJ2-5; 7 bases map to TRBD1. The V and J ends lost 7 bases and 2 bases, in that order; junction bases with no gene match: 4. CDR3 length: 13 residues. The germline V gene has CDR1 SNHLY and CDR2 FYNNEI. The CDR3 sequence is CASNRDSQETQYF. Written as DNA, the CDR3 is TGTGCCAGCAACCGGGACAGTCAAGAGACCCAGTACTTC.

This chain joins TRBV4-1 and TRBJ2-7, with TRBD2 as a possible D gene (5 bases). Germline values: CDR1 MGHRA, CDR2 YSYEKL. V lost 1 base and J 4 bases, leaving 17 bases between the germline ends. The CDR3 is 16 residues long. The CDR3 region is CASSQGSLRRGYEQYF. The DNA for the CDR3 is TGCGCCAGCAGCCAAGGGTCGTTAAGGCGAGGGTACGAGCAGTACTTC.

This rearrangement joins TRBV6-5 to TRBJ2-2; 9 nucleotides align to TRBD1. The ends lost 6 bases at V and 6 bases at J; junction bases unmatched: 5. The CDR3 is 14 residues long. Germline V gives CDR1 MNHEY, CDR2 SVGAGI. The CDR3 loop reads CASRTGGVAGELFF. In DNA, the CDR3 is TGTGCCAGCAGAACAGGGGGCGTAGCCGGGGAGCTGTTTTTT.